This TCR beta chain was documented in a study of blood T cell repertoires in COVID-19 (dated by TCRdb to the early 2020s). Study-wide context: Collaborator samples came from the United States, Italy and Spain and covered acute and convalescent phases of COVID-19. Where available, HLA class I and class II types were taken from metadata supplied by the sample provider and were not determined by assay-based typing. The prospective study material was composed of cDNA or gDNA derived from T cells, B-cell-depleted T cells, or PBMCs. The dataset comprised deeply sampled blood TCRbeta repertoires from subjects exposed to, actively infected with, or recovered from COVID-19. A freely available public database, intended as a resource for researchers studying the immune response to SARS-CoV-2, is where the repertoires were released. Nearly every sample came with metadata listing a de-identified subject ID, COVID-19 status, age in years and sex. The samples were drawn from two sources: the first 160 participants of the ongoing ImmuneRACE study, and over 1,000 subjects contributed by 6 global collaborators.

The immunoSEQ Assay, a bias-controlled multiplex PCR, was used to amplify TCRbeta CDR3 regions from genomic DNA. The published analysis was carried out like this. The number of nucleated cells in each sample was estimated from the amplification of reference gene primers within the assay. Sequence reads were collapsed and filtered to measure the absolute abundance of every unique TCRbeta CDR3 rearrangement. For each sample, productive Simpson clonality was calculated by taking the square root of Simpson's diversity index across productive rearrangements. TCRdb carries this immuneACCESS record with in-frame sequences only. Its versions omit some clonotypes, under half of them owing to an unresolved V gene in the studies checked, with the rest unexplained. D and trimming were read from the DNA, whereas the V and J calls and clone size are those reported in that table. This sample gives a few hundred thousand clones in total; 70% to 90% of them show up just once. The ten largest clones add up to under 4% of the sample.

A note on this clone: This receptor's antigen is unknown. Per-base quality was not reported, and no clone a single base away is much larger than it.

From a lookup of the germline V gene (reference sequence), CDR1 and CDR2 are MNHNY and SVGAGI. From the cysteine up to the phenylalanine, the CDR3 has a length of 14 residues. The entry retains the CDR3 DNA only, 42 bases that are in frame from base 1. The trim is 6 bases for V and 4 bases for J, with a gap of 13 bases between the germline ends. Whole blood was collected in K2EDTA tubes by collaborating institutions according to the institutions' own protocols. For TCRbeta analysis, collaborator samples were shipped as frozen whole blood, as isolated PBMCs, or as DNA extracted from either sample type. Overall study results and their limits: The quantity of clinical and demographic metadata differed by source and by participant and was supplied without curation.

The sample consisted of peripheral blood. The clonotype comes from a man between 18 and 29 years old with active or convalescent COVID-19. The sequence links TRBV6-6 to TRBJ1-3; no D gene call is confident. In nucleotides, the sequence is TGTGCCAGCAGCTCTCCGGGTTTGGGAAACACCATATATTTT. The translation is CASSSPGLGNTIYF.